The subject of this entry is one TCR beta chain. Its cognate antigen is unknown. The sample originates from a study of breast tumors, draining lymph nodes, adjacent tissues. Samples came from axillary lymph nodes draining the breast cancer. TCRdb recomputed calls from the multiplex PCR reads with MiXCR, one row per CDR3 protein. Altogether about 300,000 distinct CDR3 sequences are present, over 25% being singletons, with the ten largest covering roughly 1.2%. Study results and caveats: Luminal-like breast cancer showed significantly greater tumor-nontumor repertoire similarity than basal-like breast cancer did.

This TCR derives from a female donor with breast cancer. Some clones in this sample may be carry-over from other donors' samples. Sequencing was done on a sample of axillary lymph node tissue.

This CDR3 reads CASSLIFGTARHEKLFF. The CDR3 coding sequence is TGTGCCAGCAGTTTAATTTTTGGGACCGCGCGGCATGAAAAACTGTTTTTT. The V and J genes are TRBV12-3 or TRBV12-4 and TRBJ1-4; tentative D call: TRBD1 (5 bases). The CDR3 loop spans 17 amino acids. V dropped 2 bases and J dropped 6 bases, with 19 bases sitting between them.